These 31 T cell receptor beta chains came from one sample sequenced in a study of T-cell memory formation after mild COVID-19. From the 5' RACE reads, TCRdb called clonotypes with MiXCR, one entry per CDR3 protein. The data contain hundreds of thousands of distinct CDR3 sequences, around 27% of them seen just once; the ten biggest clones take up approximately 15%. The source material was PBMCs or a T cell subset sorted from them (not recorded which). All receptors come from an adult woman who had mild COVID-19 (a few samples of this study predate the infection). Cell type and time point are not known.

The chain is built from TRBV4-1 and TRBJ1-5; no firm D call. There are 17 residues in the CDR3. Trimming removed 0 bases from V and 0 bases from J, with 12 bases in between. In germline, CDR1 is MGHRA, CDR2 YSYEKL. In DNA form, the CDR3 reads TGCGCCAGCAGCCAAGAAGGGCCAAGTTATAGCAATCAGCCCCAGCATTTT. The encoded protein is CASSQEGPSYSNQPQHF.

This clonotype was seen repeatedly, ten times or more. The genes are TRBV19 and TRBJ2-7, with TRBD2 matching 7 bases. Looked up from germline, CDR1 is LNHDA and CDR2 is SQIVND (reference sequence). V lost 4 bases, J lost 0 bases, and 24 bases stayed unmatched. The CDR3 is made up of 21 amino acids. This CDR3 reads CASSTSFGAGDGTEFSYEQYF. In DNA, the CDR3 is TGTGCCAGTAGTACCTCCTTCGGGGCGGGAGATGGTACCGAATTCTCCTACGAGCAGTACTTC.

This clonotype occurred a few times. The chain combines TRBV15 with TRBJ2-5, with 8 nucleotides matching TRBD1. This CDR3 has 15 residues. After removal of 3 bases from V and 3 bases from J, the junction contained 6 bases not matched to a gene. The germline gives CDR1 LNHNV, CDR2 YYDKDF (reference sequence). The CDR3 region is CATSRPGQVKETQYF. CDR3 DNA sequence: TGTGCCACCAGCAGGCCGGGACAGGTGAAAGAGACCCAGTACTTC.

The chain uses TRBV4-1 and TRBJ1-2; 7 bases fit TRBD1. Germline CDR1 MGHRA, CDR2 YSYEKL. J was trimmed by 4 bases and V by 4 bases; bases with no gene match: 6. The CDR3 is 14 amino acids. CDR3 sequence reads: CASSLIQGSYGYTF. The CDR3 DNA is TGCGCCAGCAGCCTTATACAGGGGTCCTATGGCTACACCTTC.

This clonotype came up a few times. The CDR3 here is CVSRGPDYEQYF. CDR3 DNA: TGTGTCTCAAGGGGCCCGGACTACGAGCAGTACTTC. The chain employs TRBV12-3 or TRBV12-4 and TRBJ2-7; possibly TRBD1 for D (5 bases). The CDR3 consists of 12 residues.

The chain carries TRBV20-1 and TRBJ1-6; D possibly corresponds to TRBD1 (6 bases). Germline values: CDR1 DFQATT, CDR2 SNEGSKA (reference sequence). The length of the CDR3 is 17 residues. Trimming pared 0 bases from V and 0 bases from J, leaving 12 bases between. The CDR3 DNA reads as TGCAGTGCTAGAGATCAGGACAGAAGCTCCTATAATTCACCCCTCCACTTT. It translates to CSARDQDRSSYNSPLHF.

The chain recombines TRBV19 with TRBJ2-2; a weak D match, TRBD2 (6 bases). From germline, CDR1 is LNHDA and CDR2 SQIVND (reference sequence). V lost 8 bases, J lost 0 bases, and 13 bases lay in between. This CDR3 is 15 amino acids long. For the CDR3, the DNA is TGTGCCAGTTTTGGGCGGGGCGCGAACACCGGGGAGCTGTTTTTT. It encodes CASFGRGANTGELFF.

The rearrangement joins TRBV15 to TRBJ1-6; no clear D gene. Germline loops: CDR1 LNHNV, CDR2 YYDKDF (reference sequence). This CDR3 spans 14 amino acids. Between the trimmed V and J ends, which lost 1 base and 8 bases, there was a span of 9 bases. The CDR3 DNA reads TGTGCCACCAGCAGAGTGAGGGAGTATTCACCCCTCCACTTT. Translated, it gives CATSRVREYSPLHF.

The chain employs TRBV24-1 and TRBJ2-7; the D is unclear. Germline V gives CDR1 KGHDR, CDR2 SFDVKD. This CDR3 contains 12 residues. V was clipped by 3 bases and J by 3 bases, with 5 bases between them. The CDR3 bases are TGTGCCACCAGTGATACAGACTACGAGCAGTACTTC. It encodes CATSDTDYEQYF.

The chain has TRBV6-6 and TRBJ2-1; D possibly corresponds to TRBD1 (6 bases). This CDR3 is 10 amino acids long. Looked up from germline, CDR1 is MNHNY and CDR2 is SVGAGI (reference sequence). V was trimmed by 7 bases and J by 16 bases, leaving 14 bases between them. The chain's CDR3 is CASTQGGKFF. The CDR3 coding sequence is TGTGCCAGCACGCAAGGGGGAAAATTCTTC.

This clonotype was found many times. V and J are TRBV5-4 and TRBJ2-3; 12 bases map to TRBD2. J lost 3 bases, V lost 5 bases, and 1 base had no gene match. The CDR3 loop spans 14 amino acids. Germline V gives CDR1 SGHNT, CDR2 YYREEE (reference sequence). As DNA, the CDR3 is TGTGCCAGCAGGACTAGCGGGAGTACAGATACGCAGTATTTT. Protein: CASRTSGSTDTQYF.

The chain recombines TRBV4-3 with TRBJ2-1; possible D gene TRBD2, 5 bases. Germline CDR1 and CDR2: LGHNA and YSLEER. Trimming took 4 bases from V and 9 from J, leaving 19 bases between them. The length of the CDR3 is 15 residues. CDR3 in amino acids: CASSPERGGKGEQFF. The CDR3 coding sequence is TGCGCCAGCAGCCCGGAAAGAGGAGGTAAGGGTGAGCAGTTCTTC.

V and J are TRBV12-3 or TRBV12-4 and TRBJ1-1; D unclear. V lost 6 bases, J lost 8 bases, and 16 bases lay in between. CDR3 length: 13 residues. The CDR3 nucleotides read TGTGCCAGCAGCCGAAAGGTGCGAGGGGAAGCTTTCTTT. Translated: CASSRKVRGEAFF.

This clonotype was picked up a small number of times. V and J are TRBV5-5 and TRBJ1-5; D not certain. There are 16 residues in the CDR3. The germline V gene has CDR1 SGHKS and CDR2 YYEKEE (reference sequence). V gave up 0 bases and J gave up 0 bases, with 10 bases separating them. The CDR3 region has the DNA TGTGCCAGCAGCTTGGCCCAGAGAAATAGCAATCAGCCCCAGCATTTT. This gives the protein CASSLAQRNSNQPQHF.

This clonotype was counted between two and nine times. The chain combines TRBV7-6 with TRBJ2-7; D is unclear. From germline, CDR1 is SGHVS and CDR2 FNYEAQ. The CDR3 consists of 12 residues. The V and J ends lost 2 bases and 4 bases respectively, with 6 bases between them. In DNA, the CDR3 is TGTGCCAGCAGCTTAATTGGGTACGAGCAGTACTTC. This codes for CASSLIGYEQYF.

The chain couples TRBV24-1 to TRBJ2-2; D not certain. V was clipped by 3 bases and J by 6 bases, with 7 bases between them. The CDR3 extends over 13 amino acids. CDR1 is KGHDR, CDR2 SFDVKD, per germline. This CDR3 reads CATSDRSPGELFF. CDR3 coding DNA: TGTGCCACCAGTGATCGAAGTCCCGGGGAGCTGTTTTTT.

This clonotype has more than one count but fewer than ten. The chain carries TRBV5-6 and TRBJ1-5, with D tentatively TRBD1 (6 bases). The germline CDR1 and CDR2 sequences are SGHDT and YYEEEE. There are 15 residues in the CDR3. The ends were cut back, 3 bases at V and 4 bases at J, with 14 bases in the middle. The CDR3 DNA follows: TGTGCCAGCAGCTCGGGACATGAGGCTAATCAGCCCCAGCATTTT. Residues: CASSSGHEANQPQHF.

A few counts support this clonotype. The chain couples TRBV9 to TRBJ2-1, with D maybe TRBD1 (5 bases). The V gene's germline CDR1 is SGDLS and CDR2 YYNGEE. V was pared by 0 bases and J by 10 bases, with 11 bases between. The CDR3 totals 13 residues. CDR3 loop: CASSVVSQGEQFF. The CDR3 nucleotides read TGTGCCAGCAGCGTAGTTTCCCAGGGAGAGCAGTTCTTC.

The rearrangement links TRBV12-3 or TRBV12-4 to TRBJ2-3; perhaps D is TRBD1 or TRBD2 (6 bases each). The ends were cut back, 11 bases at V and 2 bases at J, with 11 bases in the middle. This CDR3 has 12 residues. CDR3 sequence: CAGGRDTDTQYF. CDR3 bases: TGTGCCGGGGGGCGGGACACAGATACGCAGTATTTT.

V gene TRBV24-1 combines with J gene TRBJ2-7; D possibly corresponds to TRBD1 (6 bases). CDR1 KGHDR and CDR2 SFDVKD come from the germline V gene. The V and J ends lost 9 bases and 2 bases respectively, with 13 bases between them. The CDR3 totals 13 residues. The DNA for the CDR3 is TGTGCCACCCAGGGGACGGTTACCTACGAGCAGTACTTC. Translation gives CATQGTVTYEQYF.

V usage is TRBV6-4 and J usage is TRBJ2-1; D unclear. From germline, CDR1 is MRHNA and CDR2 SNTAGT. The CDR3 has 13 amino acids. The V end lost 8 bases, the J end lost 5 bases, and 13 bases lay between the germline ends. CDR3 amino acids: CASGLGAHNEQFF. The CDR3 DNA reads TGTGCCAGCGGCCTCGGCGCCCACAATGAGCAGTTCTTC.

Written as DNA, the CDR3 is TGCAGCGTTGTCGCGGGAAACACTGAAGCTTTCTTT. Its translation: CSVVAGNTEAFF. This sequence joins TRBV29-1 and TRBJ1-1, with unresolved D. The CDR3 runs 12 residues. The V gene lost 4 bases and the J gene lost 2 bases, with 8 bases spanning the gap. From germline, CDR1 is SQVTM and CDR2 ANQGSEA.

The rearrangement uses TRBV7-9 and TRBJ2-7, with D possibly TRBD1 on 5 matching bases. In germline, CDR1 is SEHNR, CDR2 FQNEAQ (reference sequence). The CDR3 loop spans 14 amino acids. V gave up 3 bases and J gave up 0 bases, with 9 bases separating them. DNA of the CDR3: TGTGCCAGCAGCTTGATGCAGGGCTCCTACGAGCAGTACTTC. As protein: CASSLMQGSYEQYF.

This clonotype appeared a few times. The rearrangement uses TRBV5-1 and TRBJ1-1; D may be TRBD1 (6 bases). The CDR3 sequence is 13 residues long. The V end was cut by 4 bases, the J end by 4 bases, with 11 bases between. The germline CDR1 and CDR2 sequences are SGHRS and YFSETQ. The CDR3 DNA is TGCGCCAGCAGCATACAGGGCCGCACTGAAGCTTTCTTT. This translates into CASSIQGRTEAFF.

The chain combines TRBV4-1 with TRBJ2-3; 7 nucleotides match TRBD2. V dropped 1 base and J dropped 2; count of bases not matched to a gene: 6. Germline V gives CDR1 MGHRA, CDR2 YSYEKL. The CDR3 contains 16 residues. CDR3 nucleotide sequence: TGCGCCAGCAGCCAAGCCGGGACTACTTACACAGATACGCAGTATTTT. It translates to CASSQAGTTYTDTQYF.

This clonotype has just a few counts. The rearrangement joins TRBV10-3 to TRBJ1-2, with D hard to call. V dropped 4 bases and J dropped 0 bases, with 9 bases sitting between them. The germline CDR1 and CDR2 sequences are ENHRY and SYGVKD. This CDR3 contains 14 residues. The CDR3 loop is CAISAYGANYGYTF. The CDR3 region has the DNA TGTGCCATCAGTGCGTACGGAGCTAACTATGGCTACACCTTC.

V is TRBV6-4 and J is TRBJ1-5; D gene uncertain. The CDR3 runs to 14 residues. V lost 3 bases to trimming and J lost 2 bases, with 8 bases between them. The germline gives CDR1 MRHNA, CDR2 SNTAGT. The chain's CDR3 is CASSEHEGNQPQHF. In DNA, the CDR3 is TGTGCCAGCAGTGAGCACGAGGGCAATCAGCCCCAGCATTTT.

The rearrangement joins TRBV7-9 to TRBJ1-2; unclear D gene. The V and J ends lost 5 bases and 7 bases respectively, with 8 bases between them. The CDR3 runs to 11 residues. Germline lookup yields CDR1 SEHNR and CDR2 FQNEAQ (reference sequence). The CDR3 bases are TGTGCCAGCAGCGTAGACACTGGCTACACCTTC. Residues: CASSVDTGYTF.

This clonotype has only a few counts. This rearrangement joins TRBV7-2 to TRBJ2-7; D possibly corresponds to TRBD2 (7 bases). The V end lost 6 bases, the J end lost 6 bases, and 21 bases lay between the germline ends. The germline V gene encodes CDR1 SGHTA and CDR2 FQGNSA. The CDR3 sequence is 15 residues long. This CDR3 reads CASRAWGRGTGEQYF. In DNA, the CDR3 is TGTGCCAGCAGGGCCTGGGGGCGGGGGACGGGCGAGCAGTACTTC.

The sample holds a few counts of this clonotype. The chain combines TRBV7-2 with TRBJ2-1, with D perhaps TRBD2 (6 bases). The CDR3 is made up of 14 amino acids. V dropped 3 bases and J dropped 4 bases, with 10 bases sitting between them. Germline V CDR1 and CDR2: SGHTA, FQGNSA. The CDR3 DNA reads as TGTGCCAGCAGCTTTTTGCGGGGTTACAATGAGCAGTTCTTC. It yields the protein CASSFLRGYNEQFF.

This clonotype was counted between two and nine times. The chain is built from TRBV6-5 and TRBJ2-3; possibly TRBD2 for D (6 bases). V lost 6 bases to trimming and J lost 0 bases, with 13 bases between them. The CDR3 totals 15 residues. Germline assignment: CDR1 MNHEY and CDR2 SVGAGI. CDR3 residues: CASRRGLLSTDTQYF. In nucleotides, the CDR3 is TGTGCCAGCAGACGGGGACTGCTTAGCACAGATACGCAGTATTTT.